One and the same sample provided the 23 T cell receptor beta chains below, sequenced in a study of shared clonotypes between healthy human individuals. Clones were sequenced by immunoSEQ multiplex PCR, and TCRdb holds only the in-frame ones, with some missing. The sample lists roughly 2.6 million clones; approximately 94% were seen once. Sequencing was performed on naive CD4+ T cells sorted from blood. Subset noted: CD45RA+ positively selected. These receptors were collected from a man younger than 35 in good health.

The chain carries TRBV7-2 and TRBJ2-5; D remains unclear. The ends were cut back, 1 base at V and 1 base at J, with 13 bases in the middle. This CDR3 region has 16 residues. Germline assignment: CDR1 SGHTA and CDR2 FQGNSA. CDR3 protein: CASSLDGTVFQETQYF. The CDR3 region has the DNA TGTGCCAGCAGCTTAGATGGTACAGTATTCCAAGAGACCCAGTACTTC.

The J gene is TRBJ1-1, the V gene TRBV29-1; D is possibly TRBD1 (6 bases). Looked up from germline, CDR1 is SQVTM and CDR2 is ANQGSEA. Deletions cut 4 bases from V and 7 bases from J, with 13 bases between. The CDR3 has 12 amino acids. The CDR3: CSVAGDTSEAFF. The CDR3 nucleotides read TGCAGCGTTGCAGGGGACACGAGTGAAGCTTTCTTT.

This chain connects TRBV7-2 to TRBJ1-5, with D possibly matching TRBD1 (5 bases). Trimming removed 5 bases at V and 2 bases at J, with 13 bases between. CDR1 is SGHTA, CDR2 FQGNSA, per germline. This CDR3 contains 15 residues. Here the CDR3 DNA reads TGTGCCAGCAGCCTACGTGGGGGGGGCAATCAGCCCCAGCATTTT. It yields the protein CASSLRGGGNQPQHF.

The V gene is TRBV28, the J gene TRBJ1-2, with TRBD1 matching 9 bases. CDR3 size: 16 residues. The junction had 11 bases not matched to a gene; V was cut back by 2 bases and J by 7 bases. CDR1 is MDHEN, CDR2 SYDVKM, per germline. Here the CDR3 reads CASSLQPQGAISGYTF. The CDR3 DNA follows: TGTGCCAGCAGTTTACAACCACAGGGGGCTATTAGTGGCTACACCTTC.

The rearrangement joins TRBV6-1 to TRBJ1-6; D remains unclear. Per germline, CDR1 MNHNS and CDR2 SASEGT. This CDR3 contains 14 residues. Trimming took 6 bases from V and 4 from J, leaving 10 bases between them. The CDR3, as DNA: TGTGCCAGCAGCCTCCTCATATATAATTCACCCCTCCACTTT. Residues: CASSLLIYNSPLHF.

The chain joins TRBV5-1 to TRBJ1-1; TRBD1 agrees at 9 bases. Per germline, CDR1 SGHRS and CDR2 YFSETQ. This CDR3 has 16 amino acids. J gave up 0 bases and V 2 bases, and 5 bases lay outside the gene matches. This CDR3 reads CASSLQGAGMNTEAFF. Written as DNA, the CDR3 is TGCGCCAGCAGCTTACAGGGGGCGGGGATGAACACTGAAGCTTTCTTT.

The chain carries TRBV5-1 and TRBJ1-1; no clear D. The CDR3 consists of 15 residues. V lost 0 bases and J 4 bases, leaving 13 bases between the germline ends. Germline-derived CDR1 and CDR2 are SGHRS and YFSETQ. CDR3 sequence reads: CASSLGSLKGTEAFF. The CDR3, as DNA: TGCGCCAGCAGCTTGGGGTCGCTTAAGGGCACTGAAGCTTTCTTT.

J is TRBJ2-7 and V is TRBV5-5; D perhaps matches TRBD1 (6 bases). Germline V CDR1 and CDR2: SGHKS, YYEKEE (reference sequence). Trimming took 0 bases from V and 6 from J, leaving 13 bases between them. The CDR3 runs 14 residues. Here the CDR3 DNA reads TGTGCCAGCAGCTTGGTATCACAGGGTGGCGAGCAGTACTTC. This codes for CASSLVSQGGEQYF.

The rearrangement joins TRBV11-2 to TRBJ2-3; TRBD2 matches at 11 bases. The V gene end was trimmed by 4 bases and the J gene end by 1 base; junction bases not matched to a gene: 1. The CDR3 has 15 residues. Per germline, CDR1 SGHAT and CDR2 FQNNGV. The CDR3 is CASSSGLAGTDTQYF. The DNA of the CDR3 is TGTGCCAGCAGCTCGGGACTAGCGGGCACAGATACGCAGTATTTT.

The chain is built from TRBV5-1 and TRBJ1-2; TRBD1 is a possible D gene (6 bases). CDR3 length equals 14 residues. V was trimmed by 3 bases and J by 2 bases, leaving 11 bases between them. CDR1 is SGHRS and CDR2 is YFSETQ in the germline V gene. The CDR3: CASSSATGNYGYTF. CDR3 bases: TGCGCCAGCAGCTCGGCGACAGGCAACTATGGCTACACCTTC.

This sequence joins TRBV6-1 and TRBJ1-2, with D unclear. Between the trimmed V and J ends, which lost 3 bases and 0 bases, there was a span of 8 bases. Germline values: CDR1 MNHNS, CDR2 SASEGT. The CDR3 loop spans 14 amino acids. For the CDR3, the DNA is TGTGCCAGCAGTGAGCTGGCCTCTAACTATGGCTACACCTTC. Translation gives CASSELASNYGYTF.

CDR3: CASRTLGGTQETQYF. In DNA, the CDR3 is TGTGCCAGCAGGACCCTTGGGGGAACCCAAGAGACCCAGTACTTC. The rearrangement joins TRBV6-1 to TRBJ2-5; possibly TRBD1 or TRBD2 for D (5 bases each). Germline assignment: CDR1 MNHNS and CDR2 SASEGT. This CDR3 comprises 15 residues. V shed 6 bases and J shed 1 base, with 15 bases lying between them.

The chain combines TRBV30 with TRBJ1-1, with 7 bases lining up with TRBD1. The CDR3 is 12 amino acids. V gave up 3 bases and J gave up 10 bases; unmatched junction bases: 8. In germline, CDR1 is GTSNPN, CDR2 SVGIG (reference sequence). The CDR3 region has the DNA TGTGCCTGGAGCTCTACAGGGGACGTAGCTTTCTTT. As protein: CAWSSTGDVAFF.

J is TRBJ2-7 and V is TRBV28, with D possibly TRBD2 on 5 matching bases. The CDR3 contains 14 residues. The V end lost 3 bases, the J end lost 3 bases, and 12 bases lay between the germline ends. Germline V gene data show CDR1 as MDHEN and CDR2 as SYDVKM. The CDR3 here is CASSLESGSYEQYF. The CDR3 DNA is TGTGCCAGCAGTTTGGAGAGCGGTAGCTACGAGCAGTACTTC.

The genes are TRBV18 and TRBJ2-5; D may be TRBD1 (6 bases). Germline lookup yields CDR1 KGHSH and CDR2 LQKENI. V gave up 5 bases and J gave up 6 bases, with 16 bases separating them. The length of the CDR3 is 14 residues. The CDR3 bases are TGTGCCAGCTCAGGACAGTCTCCTCCGCAGACCCAGTACTTC. Amino acid sequence: CASSGQSPPQTQYF.

The chain combines TRBV5-6 with TRBJ2-1, with no clear D. From germline, CDR1 is SGHDT and CDR2 YYEEEE. The CDR3 totals 15 residues. Trimming left V 0 bases short and J 0 bases short, with 7 bases between. The chain's CDR3 is CASSLVQSSYNEQFF. CDR3 DNA sequence: TGTGCCAGCAGCTTGGTTCAGAGCTCCTACAATGAGCAGTTCTTC.

Concerning this clone: Other nucleotide sequences from this sample produce the same CDR3. This CDR3 is CASRQSYEQYF. Here the CDR3 DNA reads TGTGCCAGTCGACAGTCCTACGAGCAGTACTTC. The gene calls are TRBV6-5 and TRBJ2-7; D may be TRBD1 (5 bases). Per the germline V gene, CDR1 is MNHEY and CDR2 is SVGAGI. The CDR3 is 11 amino acids. Trimming removed 9 bases from V and 1 base from J, with 7 bases in between.

The chain employs TRBV5-4 and TRBJ2-1, with 12 bases that match TRBD2. There are 17 residues in the CDR3. The germline CDR1 and CDR2 sequences are SGHNT and YYREEE (reference sequence). Trimming cost V 4 bases and J 10 bases; bases outside gene matches: 15. CDR3 sequence reads: CASSRGPLAGGSGEQFF. CDR3 bases: TGTGCCAGCAGCAGGGGGCCCCTAGCGGGAGGGTCGGGGGAGCAGTTCTTC.

V usage is TRBV30 and J usage is TRBJ1-2; TRBD1 might be the D (5 bases). The CDR3 has 17 residues. Germline V gene sequence: CDR1 GTSNPN, CDR2 SVGIG (reference sequence). Deletions cut 1 base from V and 4 bases from J, with 22 bases between. The CDR3: CAWSAKANPRVAYGYTF. The DNA of the CDR3 is TGTGCCTGGAGTGCGAAAGCTAACCCCAGGGTGGCCTATGGCTACACCTTC.

The chain has TRBV27 and TRBJ2-3; 10 bases are a match to TRBD1. Trimming removed 2 bases from V and 1 base from J; junction bases left unmatched: 6. This CDR3 has 17 amino acids. The germline gives CDR1 MNHEY, CDR2 SMNVEV (reference sequence). CDR3 protein: CASSLITTGGGTDTQYF. In DNA, the CDR3 is TGTGCCAGCAGTTTAATAACGACAGGGGGCGGCACAGATACGCAGTATTTT.

The V call is TRBV10-2, the J call TRBJ1-5; D is possibly TRBD1 (5 bases). V dropped 4 bases and J dropped 3 bases, with 7 bases sitting between them. Germline V gives CDR1 WSHSY, CDR2 SAAADI. The CDR3 extends over 13 amino acids. CDR3 loop: CASSVGVNQPQHF. In DNA, the CDR3 is TGCGCCAGCAGTGTAGGGGTCAATCAGCCCCAGCATTTT.

A few counts support this clone. Mismatch with germline at one junction end may stem from a read error. The V call is TRBV14, the J call TRBJ2-7; TRBD1 aligns across 7 bases. The CDR3 loop spans 11 amino acids. Germline CDR1 is SGHDN and CDR2 is FVKESK. The CDR3 region has the DNA TGTGCCAGCAGCCAATTAGGACAGGCCGTCTTC. It translates to CASSQLGQAVF.

V gene TRBV7-9 combines with J gene TRBJ2-3; no firm D call. Between the trimmed V and J ends, which lost 2 bases and 2 bases, there was a span of 8 bases. The CDR3 contains 14 residues. The germline CDR1 and CDR2 sequences are SEHNR and FQNEAQ (reference sequence). CDR3 sequence: CASSLTKPTDTQYF. In DNA, the CDR3 is TGTGCCAGCAGCTTAACGAAACCCACAGATACGCAGTATTTT.